These T cell receptor beta chains were read from a single sample in a study of regulatory T cells in long-lasting Graves disease. TCRdb itself ran the multiplex PCR reads through MiXCR, one entry per CDR3 protein. The sample has 560,000 or so distinct CDR3 sequences, 15% to 20% seen once. A further study also used this sample, focusing on T cells in Graves' hyperthyroidism and ophthalmopathy.

The material sequenced was peripheral blood mononuclear cells (PBMCs), taken at new diagnosis, from a patient treated with antithyroid drugs. These receptors all stem from a man between 18 and 35 years old with Graves disease. CDR3s include the opening cysteine and the closing phenylalanine or tryptophan. A D gene is named only where the DNA matches it firmly. Clone size is given for some rows only: seen once, a few or many times, or a class if the clone is expanded.

>NA|TRBV9|TRBD2|TRBJ2-1
CASSVGLAGSYNEQFF
TGTGCCAGCAGCGTGGGACTAGCGGGAAGCTACAATGAGCAGTTCTTC
>NA|TRBV15|NA|TRBJ1-3
CATSRGVARVSGNTIYF
TGTGCCACCAGCAGAGGGGTCGCTCGGGTGTCTGGAAACACCATATATTTT
>NA|TRBV18|TRBD1|TRBJ1-2
CASSDPRDRGDYGYTF
TGTGCCAGCTCAGACCCCCGGGACAGGGGCGACTATGGCTACACCTTC
>NA|TRBV27|NA|TRBJ2-5
CASSVQGTQETQYF
TGTGCCAGCAGTGTACAGGGAACCCAAGAGACCCAGTACTTC
>NA|TRBV7-9|NA|TRBJ2-2
CASNRGKGRGTGELFF
TGTGCCAGCAACCGCGGAAAGGGAAGGGGCACCGGGGAGCTGTTTTTT
>many|TRBV24-1|NA|TRBJ2-3
CATSAEVPDTQYF
TGTGCCACCAGTGCAGAAGTCCCAGATACGCAGTATTTT
>many|TRBV11-2|NA|TRBJ2-1
CASSLVPYNEQFF
TGTGCCAGCAGCTTAGTACCGTACAATGAGCAGTTCTTC
>NA|TRBV6-5|NA|TRBJ2-1
CASSYYGDLTYNEQFF
TGTGCCAGCAGTTACTATGGCGACCTAACCTACAATGAGCAGTTCTTC
>NA|TRBV19|NA|TRBJ2-2
CASMMRRNTGELFF
TGTGCCAGTATGATGCGCAGAAACACCGGGGAGCTGTTTTTT
>NA|TRBV19|NA|TRBJ1-1
CASSISRGNTEAFF
TGTGCCAGTAGTATTAGTCGGGGGAACACTGAAGCTTTCTTT
>many|TRBV6-1|NA|TRBJ1-1
CASSEEMNTEAFF
TGCGCCAGCAGTGAGGAGATGAACACTGAAGCTTTCTTT
>many|TRBV28|NA|TRBJ2-2
CASSLDSGAGELFF
TGTGCCAGCAGTTTGGATTCCGGGGCCGGGGAGCTGTTTTTT
>NA|TRBV7-6|NA|TRBJ1-6
CASSLGSDSYNSPLHF
TGTGCCAGCAGCTTAGGTTCAGATTCCTATAATTCACCCCTCCACTTT
>NA|TRBV7-2|TRBD2|TRBJ2-3
CARRDRGTTRADTQYF
TGTGCCAGACGGGACCGAGGGACTACTCGGGCAGATACGCAGTATTTT
>many|TRBV12-3/TRBV12-4|NA|TRBJ2-6
CASSHRTARPGANVLTF
TGTGCCAGCAGTCACCGGACCGCCCGACCTGGGGCCAACGTCCTGACTTTC
>many|TRBV2|TRBD2|TRBJ2-5
CASSELGRGGETQYF
TGTGCCAGCAGTGAGCTCGGGAGGGGAGGGGAGACCCAGTACTTC
>NA|TRBV20-1|NA|TRBJ2-1
CSAGRGRTTYNEQFF
TGCAGTGCTGGCCGAGGACGCACCACCTACAATGAGCAGTTCTTC
>many|TRBV2|NA|TRBJ1-1
CASSRGSMNTEAFF
TGTGCCAGCAGCAGGGGATCCATGAACACTGAAGCTTTCTTT
>many|TRBV20-1|TRBD2|TRBJ2-7
CSPILGTRYEQYF
TGCAGTCCCATCCTAGGGACTAGATACGAGCAGTACTTC
>many|TRBV27|NA|TRBJ1-1
CASSYQLGNTEAFF
TGTGCCAGCAGCTACCAACTAGGGAACACTGAAGCTTTCTTT
>many|TRBV24-1|NA|TRBJ2-5
CATSSGGQETQYF
TGTGCCACCAGTAGCGGAGGCCAAGAGACCCAGTACTTC
>NA|TRBV18|NA|TRBJ1-2
CASSLGDGGRDGYTF
TGTGCCAGCTCACTAGGAGATGGGGGGCGCGATGGCTACACCTTC
>few|TRBV7-2|NA|TRBJ2-7
CASSLGPMSYEQYF
TGTGCCAGCAGCTTAGGGCCTATGTCCTACGAGCAGTACTTC
>many|TRBV6-1|TRBD1|TRBJ2-2
CASSDRGYRGQGNQNTGELFF
TGTGCCAGCAGTGATAGAGGGTATCGTGGACAGGGGAATCAGAACACCGGGGAGCTGTTTTTT
>many|TRBV20-1|TRBD1|TRBJ2-1
CSARGTTGSEQFF
TGCAGTGCTAGGGGAACGACAGGGAGTGAGCAGTTCTTC
>NA|TRBV7-9|NA|TRBJ1-4
CASSFGAGQLFF
TGTGCCAGCAGCTTTGGCGCAGGGCAACTGTTTTTT
>many|TRBV6-1|TRBD1|TRBJ2-7
CASSEAGTASEQYF
TGTGCCAGCAGTGAAGCCGGGACAGCGAGCGAGCAGTACTTC